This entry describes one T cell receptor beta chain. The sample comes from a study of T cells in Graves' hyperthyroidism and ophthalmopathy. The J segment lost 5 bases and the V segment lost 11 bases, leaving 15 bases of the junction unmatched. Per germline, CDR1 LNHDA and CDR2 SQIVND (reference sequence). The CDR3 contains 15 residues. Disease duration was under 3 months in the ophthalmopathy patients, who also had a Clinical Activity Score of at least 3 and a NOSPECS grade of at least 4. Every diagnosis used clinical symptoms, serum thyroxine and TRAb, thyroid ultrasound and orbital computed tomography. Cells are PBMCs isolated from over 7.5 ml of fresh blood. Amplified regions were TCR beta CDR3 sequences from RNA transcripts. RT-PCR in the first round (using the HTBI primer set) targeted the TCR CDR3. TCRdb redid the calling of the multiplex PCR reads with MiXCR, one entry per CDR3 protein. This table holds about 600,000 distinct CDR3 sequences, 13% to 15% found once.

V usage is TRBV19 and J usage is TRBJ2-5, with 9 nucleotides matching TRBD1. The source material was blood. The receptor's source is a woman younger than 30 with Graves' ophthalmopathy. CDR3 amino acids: CAGIIRTGGGETQYF. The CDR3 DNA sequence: TGTGCCGGTATCATCCGAACAGGGGGCGGGGAGACCCAGTACTTC.